The following is a TCR beta chain sequence with its context. These data originate in a study of Ad26.COV2.S vaccination and SARS-CoV-2 variants. The table came from immunoSEQ multiplex PCR; TCRdb's copy has only in-frame clones and leaves some out. The sample has approximately 480,000 clones, around nine tenths seen once; the top ten hold around 13%. Indicated treatment: 15 to 20 received Ad26.COV2.S at low or high dose, single or two shots; about 5 received placebo; per-sample allocation not given. Samples were taken on day 63 after the first vaccine or placebo injection. J was trimmed by 5 bases and V by 5 bases; bases with no gene match: 8. Looked up from germline, CDR1 is GTSNPN and CDR2 is SVGIG (reference sequence). The CDR3 totals 13 residues.

This receptor was obtained from a person aged 18-65 years who received the Ad26.COV2.S COVID-19 vaccine or a placebo. Source: peripheral blood, taken in a trial of Ad26.COV2.S vaccine versus placebo. The rearrangement joins TRBV30 to TRBJ2-7; TRBD1 matches at 8 bases. As DNA, the CDR3 is TGTGCCTGGGGGTTCGGACAGGGACACGAGCAGTACTTC. As protein: CAWGFGQGHEQYF.